Presented here are 2 T cell receptor beta chains from one specimen sequenced in a study of T cell repertoires in cytomegalovirus infection. TCRdb re-called the reads through MiXCR, storing one row per CDR3 protein. The sample includes about 360,000 distinct CDR3 sequences, about a sixth of them seen just once. Source material: PBMCs. The receptors originated from a human donor in good health (CMV status not recorded). Some clones in this sample may be carry-over from other donors' samples.

This chain joins TRBV12-3 or TRBV12-4 and TRBJ1-2; no definite D call. V shed 7 bases and J shed 7 bases, with 13 bases lying between them. The CDR3 loop spans 12 amino acids. The CDR3 DNA follows: TGTGCCAGCACAACAGAGGGATTTGGCTACACCTTC. Its translation is CASTTEGFGYTF.

Only a few counts were recorded for this clonotype. The rearrangement uses TRBV11-3 and TRBJ2-7; weak D call: TRBD2 (5 bases). CDR3 length: 14 residues. Germline values: CDR1 SGHNT, CDR2 YENEEA. Trimming took 5 bases from V and 6 from J, leaving 17 bases between them. CDR3 amino acids: CASSPGSSEAEQYF. In DNA form, the CDR3 reads TGTGCCAGCAGCCCGGGGTCGTCTGAAGCCGAGCAGTACTTC.